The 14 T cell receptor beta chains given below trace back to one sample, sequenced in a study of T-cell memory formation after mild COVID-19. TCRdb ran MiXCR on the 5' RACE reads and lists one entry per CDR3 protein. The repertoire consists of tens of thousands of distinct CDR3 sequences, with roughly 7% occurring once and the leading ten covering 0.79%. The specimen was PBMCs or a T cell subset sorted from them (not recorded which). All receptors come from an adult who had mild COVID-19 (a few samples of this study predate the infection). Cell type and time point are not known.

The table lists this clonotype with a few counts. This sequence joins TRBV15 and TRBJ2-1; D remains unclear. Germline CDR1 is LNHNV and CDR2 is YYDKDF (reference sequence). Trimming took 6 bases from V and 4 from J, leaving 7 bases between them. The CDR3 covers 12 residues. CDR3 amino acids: CATSLGYNEQFF. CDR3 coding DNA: TGTGCCACCAGTCTGGGATACAATGAGCAGTTCTTC.

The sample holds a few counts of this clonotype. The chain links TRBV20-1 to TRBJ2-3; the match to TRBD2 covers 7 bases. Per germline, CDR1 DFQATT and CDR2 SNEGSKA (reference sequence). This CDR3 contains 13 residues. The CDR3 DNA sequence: TGCAGCCGGCTAGCGGTTAGCACAGATACGCAGTATTTT. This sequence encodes CSRLAVSTDTQYF.

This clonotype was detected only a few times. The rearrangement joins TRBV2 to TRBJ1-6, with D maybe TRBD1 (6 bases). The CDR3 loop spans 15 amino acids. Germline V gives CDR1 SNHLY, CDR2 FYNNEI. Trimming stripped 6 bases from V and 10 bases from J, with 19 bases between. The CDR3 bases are TGTGCCAGCAGGATTTCAGGGGCGGCAAACTCACCCCTCCACTTT. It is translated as CASRISGAANSPLHF.

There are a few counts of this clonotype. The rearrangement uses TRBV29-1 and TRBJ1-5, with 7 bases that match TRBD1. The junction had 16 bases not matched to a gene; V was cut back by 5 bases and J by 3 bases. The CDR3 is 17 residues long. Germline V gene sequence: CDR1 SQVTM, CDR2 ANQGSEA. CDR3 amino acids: CSVWIQGTGAYNQPQHF. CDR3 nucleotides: TGCAGCGTTTGGATACAGGGGACCGGGGCCTACAATCAGCCCCAGCATTTT.

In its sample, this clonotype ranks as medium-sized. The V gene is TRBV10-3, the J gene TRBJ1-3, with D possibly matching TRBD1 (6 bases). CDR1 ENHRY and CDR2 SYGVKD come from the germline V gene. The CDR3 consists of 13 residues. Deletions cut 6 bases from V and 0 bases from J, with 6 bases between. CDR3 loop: CAIRDSSGNTIYF. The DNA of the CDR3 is TGTGCCATCAGGGACAGCTCTGGAAACACCATATATTTT.

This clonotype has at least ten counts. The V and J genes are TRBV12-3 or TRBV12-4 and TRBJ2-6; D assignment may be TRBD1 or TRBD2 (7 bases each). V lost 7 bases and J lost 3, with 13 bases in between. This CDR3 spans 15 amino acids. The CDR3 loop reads CASTQGGLGANVLTF. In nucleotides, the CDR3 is TGTGCCAGCACCCAGGGGGGGCTTGGGGCCAACGTCCTGACTTTC.

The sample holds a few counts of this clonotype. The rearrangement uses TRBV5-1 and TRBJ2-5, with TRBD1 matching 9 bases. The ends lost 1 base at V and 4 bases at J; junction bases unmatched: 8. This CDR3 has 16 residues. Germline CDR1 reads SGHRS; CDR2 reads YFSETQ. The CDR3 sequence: CASSLTQGQGGETQYF. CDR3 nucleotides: TGCGCCAGCAGCTTGACGCAGGGACAGGGAGGAGAGACCCAGTACTTC. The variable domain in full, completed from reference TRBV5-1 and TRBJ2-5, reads KAGVTQTPRYLIKTRGQQVTLSCSPISGHRSVSWYQQTPGQGLQFLFEYFSETQRNKGNFPGRFSGRQFSNSRSEMNVSTLELGDSALYLCASSLTQGQGGETQYFGPGTRLLVL.

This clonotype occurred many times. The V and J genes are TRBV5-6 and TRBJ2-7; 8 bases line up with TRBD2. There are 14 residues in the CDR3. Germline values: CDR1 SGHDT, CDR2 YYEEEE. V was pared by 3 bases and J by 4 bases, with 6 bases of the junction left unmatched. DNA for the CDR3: TGTGCCAGCAGCTCGGAGCGGGGGACTTACGAGCAGTACTTC. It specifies CASSSERGTYEQYF.

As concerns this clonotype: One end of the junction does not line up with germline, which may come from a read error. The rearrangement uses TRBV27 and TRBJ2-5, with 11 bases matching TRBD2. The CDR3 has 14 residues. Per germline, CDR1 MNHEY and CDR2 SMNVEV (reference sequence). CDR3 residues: CASSPGLAEETKYF. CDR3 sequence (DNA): TGTGCCAGCAGTCCGGGACTAGCGGAAGAGACCAAGTACTTC.

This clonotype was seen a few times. The CDR3 bases are TGCGCCAGCAGCCCGGGGGGGCAGGGGATGAACACTGAAGCTTTCTTT. Encoded protein: CASSPGGQGMNTEAFF. The rearrangement uses TRBV5-1 and TRBJ1-1; D may be TRBD1 (6 bases). The V end was cut by 4 bases, the J end by 0 bases, with 16 bases between. Germline V gene lookup returns CDR1 SGHRS and CDR2 YFSETQ. The CDR3 has 16 amino acids.

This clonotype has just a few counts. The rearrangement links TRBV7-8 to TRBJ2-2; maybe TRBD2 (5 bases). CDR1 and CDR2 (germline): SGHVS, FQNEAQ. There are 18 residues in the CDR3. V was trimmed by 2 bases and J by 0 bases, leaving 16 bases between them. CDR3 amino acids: CASSLRGLAASNTGELFF. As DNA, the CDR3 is TGTGCCAGCAGCTTACGAGGGCTGGCAGCCTCGAACACCGGGGAGCTGTTTTTT.

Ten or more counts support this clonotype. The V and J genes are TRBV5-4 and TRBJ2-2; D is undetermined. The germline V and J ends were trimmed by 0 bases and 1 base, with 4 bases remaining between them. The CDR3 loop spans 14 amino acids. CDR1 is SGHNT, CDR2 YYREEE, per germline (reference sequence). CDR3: CASSLAQNTGELFF. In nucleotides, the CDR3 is TGTGCCAGCAGCTTGGCTCAGAACACCGGGGAGCTGTTTTTT. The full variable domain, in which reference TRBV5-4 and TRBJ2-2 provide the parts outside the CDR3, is ETGVTQSPTHLIKTRGQQVTLRCSSQSGHNTVSWYQQALGQGPQFIFQYYREEENGRGNFPPRFSGLQFPNYSSELNVNALELDDSALYLCASSLAQNTGELFFGEGSRLTVL.

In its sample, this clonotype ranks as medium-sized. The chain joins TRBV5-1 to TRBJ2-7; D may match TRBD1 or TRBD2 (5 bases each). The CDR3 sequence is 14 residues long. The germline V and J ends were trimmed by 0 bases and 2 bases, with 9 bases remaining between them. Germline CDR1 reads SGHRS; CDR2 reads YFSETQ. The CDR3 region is CASSLAQGAYEQYF. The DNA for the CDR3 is TGCGCCAGCAGCTTGGCGCAGGGAGCCTACGAGCAGTACTTC.

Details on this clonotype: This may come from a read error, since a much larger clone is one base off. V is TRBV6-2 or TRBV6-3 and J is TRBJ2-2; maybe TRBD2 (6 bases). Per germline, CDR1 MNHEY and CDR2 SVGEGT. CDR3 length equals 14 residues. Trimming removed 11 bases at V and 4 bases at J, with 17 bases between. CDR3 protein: CAGGYRTTTGELFF. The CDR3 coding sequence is TGTGCCGGAGGCTACAGGACTACCACCGGGGAGCTGTTTTTT.